The 14 T cell receptor beta chains given below trace back to one sample, sequenced in a study of T cell changes during pregnancy in multiple sclerosis. Libraries were prepared by immunoSEQ multiplex PCR; TCRdb keeps only in-frame clonotypes and omits some of them. The repertoire holds about 38,000 clones, with roughly 91% as singletons. The specimen comprised CD8+ T cells from peripheral blood mononuclear cells, sampled in the second trimester of pregnancy. The source is a female donor with multiple sclerosis, enrolled in a pregnancy study.

The chain recombines TRBV5-4 with TRBJ1-2; possibly TRBD1 for D (6 bases). V lost 2 bases and J lost 5, with 13 bases in between. Looked up from germline, CDR1 is SGHNT and CDR2 is YYREEE (reference sequence). The CDR3 loop spans 14 amino acids. The DNA of the CDR3 is TGTGCCAGCAGCTTTACAGGGAATTGGTATGGCTACACCTTC. Its protein is CASSFTGNWYGYTF.

The CDR3 nucleotides read TGCAGCGTTGCAACGGTAGACTACAATGAGCAGTTCTTC. It yields the protein CSVATVDYNEQFF. V and J are TRBV29-1 and TRBJ2-1; D unresolved. V lost 4 bases to trimming and J lost 3 bases, with 10 bases between them. The CDR3 contains 13 residues. Germline lookup yields CDR1 SQVTM and CDR2 ANQGSEA.

This chain joins TRBV27 and TRBJ1-3; D is unclear. V gave up 2 bases and J gave up 2 bases, with 7 bases separating them. CDR1 and CDR2 from the germline V gene are MNHEY and SMNVEV (reference sequence). The CDR3 sequence is 14 residues long. CDR3 coding DNA: TGTGCCAGCAGTTTAAGGAGGGCTGGAAACACCATATATTTT. Its protein product is CASSLRRAGNTIYF.

The chain has TRBV4-3 and TRBJ2-1; no reliable D call. CDR3 length equals 14 residues. V was cut by 1 base and J by 3 bases, with 7 bases left in between. Germline V gene data show CDR1 as LGHNA and CDR2 as YSLEER. CDR3 nucleotides: TGCGCCAGCAGCCAAGGGGCCAGCTACAATGAGCAGTTCTTC. This codes for CASSQGASYNEQFF.

The chain carries TRBV2 and TRBJ2-3, with 9 bases lining up with TRBD2. CDR3 length equals 16 residues. V lost 2 bases to trimming and J lost 0 bases; unmatched junction nucleotides: 3. In germline, CDR1 is SNHLY, CDR2 FYNNEI. CDR3 region: CASSERLAGSTDTQYF. The CDR3 DNA reads TGTGCCAGCAGTGAACGGCTAGCGGGAAGCACAGATACGCAGTATTTT. The full variable domain, its missing parts supplied by reference TRBV2 and TRBJ2-3, is EPEVTQTPSHQVTQMGQEVILRCVPISNHLYFYWYRQILGQKVEFLVSFYNNEISEKSEIFDDQFSVERPDGSNFTLKIRSTKLEDSAMYFCASSERLAGSTDTQYFGPGTRLTVL.

The chain links TRBV21-1 to TRBJ2-3; the table assigns TRBD2, which was not confirmed against the DNA. TRBV21-1 has pseudogene status. The CDR3 totals 14 residues. The CDR3 nucleotides are TGTGCCAGCAGCAAAGGCGCGAGCACAGATACGCAGTATTTT. This codes for CASSKGASTDTQYF.

The chain combines TRBV30 with TRBJ1-2; tentatively, D is TRBD1 (5 bases). From germline, CDR1 is GTSNPN and CDR2 SVGIG (reference sequence). V lost 1 base to trimming and J lost 8 bases, with 11 bases between them. CDR3 length: 12 amino acids. The CDR3 is CAWSAGLGGYTF. The CDR3 bases are TGTGCCTGGAGTGCGGGACTGGGCGGCTACACCTTC.

This CDR3 is CASSLMAGEIHLYGYTF. CDR3 DNA sequence: TGTGCCAGCAGCTTGATGGCAGGGGAGATCCACCTATATGGCTACACCTTC. V usage is TRBV5-4 and J usage is TRBJ1-2, with D perhaps TRBD1 (6 bases). Germline loops: CDR1 SGHNT, CDR2 YYREEE (reference sequence). This CDR3 contains 17 residues. Trimming removed 1 base from V and 5 bases from J, with 21 bases in between.

The V call is TRBV19, the J call TRBJ1-1; 9 bases are shared with TRBD1. Per germline, CDR1 LNHDA and CDR2 SQIVND (reference sequence). V gave up 5 bases and J gave up 4 bases; unmatched junction bases: 14. The CDR3 contains 17 residues. The CDR3 DNA reads as TGTGCCAGTAGTGTACCCGGGACAGGGCCCCCAGGCACTGAAGCTTTCTTT. Protein product: CASSVPGTGPPGTEAFF. The whole variable domain, remainder taken from reference TRBV19 and TRBJ1-1, is DGGITQSPKYLFRKEGQNVTLSCEQNLNHDAMYWYRQDPGQGLRLIYYSQIVNDFQKGDIAEGYSVSREKKESFPLTVTSAQKNPTAFYLCASSVPGTGPPGTEAFFGQGTRLTVV.

The chain joins TRBV14 to TRBJ1-1, with TRBD1 identical over 7 bases. The CDR3 consists of 15 residues. CDR1 and CDR2 (germline): SGHDN, FVKESK. After removal of 4 bases from V and 1 base from J, the junction contained 6 bases not matched to a gene. The CDR3 reads CASSRQGGPNTEAFF. The CDR3 DNA reads as TGTGCCAGCAGCCGCCAAGGGGGCCCGAACACTGAAGCTTTCTTT.

In this sample, this clone turned up a few times. This sequence joins TRBV4-1 and TRBJ1-1; no firm D call. Germline-derived CDR1 and CDR2 are MGHRA and YSYEKL. CDR3 length: 14 amino acids. Trimming left V 0 bases short and J 2 bases short, with 7 bases between. The chain's CDR3 is CASSQDLRNTEAFF. The CDR3 region has the DNA TGCGCCAGCAGCCAAGATCTCAGAAACACTGAAGCTTTCTTT.

This chain joins TRBV10-1 and TRBJ2-2; tentatively, D is TRBD2 (5 bases). This CDR3 region has 15 residues. Germline loops: CDR1 WNHNN, CDR2 SYGVQD (reference sequence). Trimming stripped 2 bases from V and 7 bases from J, with 14 bases between. The CDR3 protein is CASSERSGPVGELFF. CDR3 sequence (DNA): TGCGCCAGCAGTGAGCGAAGCGGACCGGTCGGGGAGCTGTTTTTT.

The chain combines TRBV9 with TRBJ2-1, with TRBD1 matching 12 bases. The CDR3 is made up of 15 amino acids. Germline loops: CDR1 SGDLS, CDR2 YYNGEE. Trimming took 4 bases from V and 7 from J; bases not matched to a gene: 6. CDR3 nucleotides: TGTGCCAGCAGCTTGGGACAGGGGGCTCAAAATGAGCAGTTCTTC. Encoded protein: CASSLGQGAQNEQFF.

The gene calls are TRBV9 and TRBJ2-1; possibly TRBD2 for D (5 bases). CDR3 length: 12 residues. Germline loops: CDR1 SGDLS, CDR2 YYNGEE. With 0 bases removed from V and 9 bases from J, the gap between germline ends came to 7 bases. Here the CDR3 reads CASSVVSGEQFF. In nucleotides, the CDR3 is TGTGCCAGCAGCGTAGTAAGCGGTGAGCAGTTCTTC.